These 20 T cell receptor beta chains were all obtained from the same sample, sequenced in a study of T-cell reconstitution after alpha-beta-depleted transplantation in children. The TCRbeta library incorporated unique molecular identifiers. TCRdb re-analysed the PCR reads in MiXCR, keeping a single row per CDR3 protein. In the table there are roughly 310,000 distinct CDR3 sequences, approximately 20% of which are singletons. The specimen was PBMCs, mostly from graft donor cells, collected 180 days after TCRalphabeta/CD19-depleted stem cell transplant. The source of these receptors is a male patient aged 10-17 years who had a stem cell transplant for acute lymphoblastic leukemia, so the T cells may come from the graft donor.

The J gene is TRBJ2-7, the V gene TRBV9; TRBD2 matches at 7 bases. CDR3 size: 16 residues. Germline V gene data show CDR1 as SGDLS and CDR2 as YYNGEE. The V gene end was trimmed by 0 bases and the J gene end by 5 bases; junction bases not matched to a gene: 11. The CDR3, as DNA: TGTGCCAGCAGCGTAGCTAGTGCGGGAGTTGTCGACGAGCAGTACTTC. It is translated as CASSVASAGVVDEQYF.

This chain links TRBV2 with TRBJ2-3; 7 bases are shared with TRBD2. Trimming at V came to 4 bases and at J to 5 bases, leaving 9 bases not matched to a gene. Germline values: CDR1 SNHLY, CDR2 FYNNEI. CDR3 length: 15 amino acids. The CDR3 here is CASSVPLGGIDTQYF. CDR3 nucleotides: TGTGCCAGCAGTGTTCCCTTGGGGGGGATAGATACGCAGTATTTT.

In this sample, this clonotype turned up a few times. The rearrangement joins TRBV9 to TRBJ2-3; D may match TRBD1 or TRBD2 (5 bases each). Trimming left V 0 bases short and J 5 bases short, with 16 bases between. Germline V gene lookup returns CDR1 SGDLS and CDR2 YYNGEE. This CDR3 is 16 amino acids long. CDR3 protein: CASSVGGQGPQDTQYF. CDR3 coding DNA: TGTGCCAGCAGCGTAGGGGGCCAGGGACCCCAAGATACGCAGTATTTT.

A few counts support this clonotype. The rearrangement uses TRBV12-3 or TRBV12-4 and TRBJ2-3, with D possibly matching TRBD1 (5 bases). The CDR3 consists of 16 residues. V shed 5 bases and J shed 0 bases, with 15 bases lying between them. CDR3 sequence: CASSPWVTASTDTQYF. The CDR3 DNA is TGTGCCAGCAGTCCGTGGGTGACAGCTAGCACAGATACGCAGTATTTT.

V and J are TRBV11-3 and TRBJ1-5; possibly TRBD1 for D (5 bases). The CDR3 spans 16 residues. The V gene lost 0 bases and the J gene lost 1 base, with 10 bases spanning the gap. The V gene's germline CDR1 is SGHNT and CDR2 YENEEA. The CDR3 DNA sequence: TGTGCCAGCAGCTTAGAGGTCCGGGACAGCAATCAGCCCCAGCATTTT. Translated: CASSLEVRDSNQPQHF.

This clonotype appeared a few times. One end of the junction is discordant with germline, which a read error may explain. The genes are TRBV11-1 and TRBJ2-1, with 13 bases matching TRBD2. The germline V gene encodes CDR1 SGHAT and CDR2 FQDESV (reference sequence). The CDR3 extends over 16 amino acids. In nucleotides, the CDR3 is TGTGCCAGCAGCGGCCAGGGGGGACTAGCGGGACCGCAGAGAGGCTTC. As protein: CASSGQGGLAGPQRGF.

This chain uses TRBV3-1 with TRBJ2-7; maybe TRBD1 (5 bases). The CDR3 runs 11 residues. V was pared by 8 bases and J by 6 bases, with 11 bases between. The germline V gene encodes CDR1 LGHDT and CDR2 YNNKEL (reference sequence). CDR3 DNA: TGTGCCAGCGGGGCAGGGATCGAGCAGTACTTC. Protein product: CASGAGIEQYF.

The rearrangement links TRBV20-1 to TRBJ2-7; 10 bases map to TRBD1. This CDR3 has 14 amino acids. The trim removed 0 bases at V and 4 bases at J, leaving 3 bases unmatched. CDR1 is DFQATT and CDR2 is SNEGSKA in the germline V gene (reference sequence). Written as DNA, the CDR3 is TGCAGTGCTAGAGATCTGGGACAGGGGTACGAGCAGTACTTC. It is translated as CSARDLGQGYEQYF.

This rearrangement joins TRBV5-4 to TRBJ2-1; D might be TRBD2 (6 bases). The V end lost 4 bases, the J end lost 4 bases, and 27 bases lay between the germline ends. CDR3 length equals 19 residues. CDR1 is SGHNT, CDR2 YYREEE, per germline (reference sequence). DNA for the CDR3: TGTGCCAGCAGCATGACCCGGGACTGGCATCAATGGCCTTACAATGAGCAGTTCTTC. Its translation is CASSMTRDWHQWPYNEQFF.

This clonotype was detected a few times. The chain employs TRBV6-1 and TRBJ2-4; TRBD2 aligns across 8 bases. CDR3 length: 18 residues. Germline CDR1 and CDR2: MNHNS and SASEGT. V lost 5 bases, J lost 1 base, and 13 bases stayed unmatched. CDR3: CASSRAGGERKAKNIQYF. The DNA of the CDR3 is TGTGCCAGCAGTCGGGCGGGAGGTGAAAGGAAGGCCAAAAACATTCAGTACTTC.

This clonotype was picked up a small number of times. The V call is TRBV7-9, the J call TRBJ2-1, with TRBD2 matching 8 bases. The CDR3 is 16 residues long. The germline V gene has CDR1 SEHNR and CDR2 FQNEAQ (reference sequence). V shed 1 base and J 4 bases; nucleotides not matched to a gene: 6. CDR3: CASSLGLAGDYNEQFF. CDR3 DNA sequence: TGTGCCAGCAGCTTAGGGCTAGCGGGTGATTACAATGAGCAGTTCTTC.

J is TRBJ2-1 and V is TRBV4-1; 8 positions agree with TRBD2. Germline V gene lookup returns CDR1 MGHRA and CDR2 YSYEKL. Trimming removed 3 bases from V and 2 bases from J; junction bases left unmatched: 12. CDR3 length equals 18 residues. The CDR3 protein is CASSQIGIKRETYNEQFF. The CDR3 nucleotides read TGCGCCAGCAGCCAGATAGGGATTAAGCGGGAGACCTACAATGAGCAGTTCTTC.

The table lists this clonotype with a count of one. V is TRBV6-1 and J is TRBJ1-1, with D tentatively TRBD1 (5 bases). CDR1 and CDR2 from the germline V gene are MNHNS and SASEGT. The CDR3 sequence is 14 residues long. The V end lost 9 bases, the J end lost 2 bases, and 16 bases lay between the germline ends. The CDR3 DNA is TGTGCCAGTTTCAGGGTTGGTGGCAACACTGAAGCTTTCTTT. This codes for CASFRVGGNTEAFF.

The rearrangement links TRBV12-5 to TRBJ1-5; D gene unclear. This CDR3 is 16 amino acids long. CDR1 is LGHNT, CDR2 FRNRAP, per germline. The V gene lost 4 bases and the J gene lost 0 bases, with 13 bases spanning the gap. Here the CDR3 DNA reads TGTGCTAGTGGTTCGGCAGGCCTTTATAGCAATCAGCCCCAGCATTTT. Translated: CASGSAGLYSNQPQHF.

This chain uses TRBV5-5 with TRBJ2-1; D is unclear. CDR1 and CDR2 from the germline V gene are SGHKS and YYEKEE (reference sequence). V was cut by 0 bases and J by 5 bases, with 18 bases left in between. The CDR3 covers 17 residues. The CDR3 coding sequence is TGTGCCAGCAGCTTGGATCCGGCAGGAGTCCGGCACAATGAGCAGTTCTTC. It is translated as CASSLDPAGVRHNEQFF.

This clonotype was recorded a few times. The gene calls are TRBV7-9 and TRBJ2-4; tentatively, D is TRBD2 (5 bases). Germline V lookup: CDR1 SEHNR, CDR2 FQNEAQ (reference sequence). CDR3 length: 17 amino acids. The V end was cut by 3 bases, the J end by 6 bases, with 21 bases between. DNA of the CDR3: TGTGCCAGCAGCTTGAGTCTAGCCCACCTAAGAAGAAACATTCAGTACTTC. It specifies CASSLSLAHLRRNIQYF.

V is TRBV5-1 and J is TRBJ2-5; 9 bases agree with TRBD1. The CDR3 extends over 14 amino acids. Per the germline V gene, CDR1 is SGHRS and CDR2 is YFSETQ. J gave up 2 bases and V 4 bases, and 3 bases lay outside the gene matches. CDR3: CASSRGTGQETQYF. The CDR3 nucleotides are TGCGCCAGCAGCCGTGGGACAGGGCAAGAGACCCAGTACTTC. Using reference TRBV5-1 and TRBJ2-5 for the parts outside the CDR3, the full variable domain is KAGVTQTPRYLIKTRGQQVTLSCSPISGHRSVSWYQQTPGQGLQFLFEYFSETQRNKGNFPGRFSGRQFSNSRSEMNVSTLELGDSALYLCASSRGTGQETQYFGPGTRLLVL.

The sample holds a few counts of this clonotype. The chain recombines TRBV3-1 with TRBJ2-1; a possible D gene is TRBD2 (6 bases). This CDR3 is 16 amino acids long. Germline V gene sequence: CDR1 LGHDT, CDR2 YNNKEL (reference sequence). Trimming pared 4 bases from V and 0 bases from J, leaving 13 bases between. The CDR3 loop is CASSRLVLSSYNEQFF. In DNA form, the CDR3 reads TGTGCCAGCAGCCGACTAGTGCTAAGCTCCTACAATGAGCAGTTCTTC.

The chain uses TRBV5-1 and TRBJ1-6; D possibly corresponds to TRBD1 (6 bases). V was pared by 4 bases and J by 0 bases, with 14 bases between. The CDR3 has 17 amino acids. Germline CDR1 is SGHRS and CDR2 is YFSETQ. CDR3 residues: CASSRDTVSSYNSPLHF. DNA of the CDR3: TGCGCCAGCAGCCGGGACACTGTCAGCTCCTATAATTCACCCCTCCACTTT.

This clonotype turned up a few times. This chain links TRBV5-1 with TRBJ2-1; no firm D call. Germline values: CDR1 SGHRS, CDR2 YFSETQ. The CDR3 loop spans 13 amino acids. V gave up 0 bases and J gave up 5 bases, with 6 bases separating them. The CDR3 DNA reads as TGCGCCAGCAGCTTGGGGAGAGACAATGAGCAGTTCTTC. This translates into CASSLGRDNEQFF.